What follows is one T cell receptor beta chain and its context. Antigen: not known. Time point reported: newly diagnosed, previously untreated cHL patient sample. This sample was taken from a study of PD-1 blockade in classical Hodgkin lymphoma. General study points: It was reported that newly diagnosed patients had less baseline TCR diversity than healthy donors.

Only in-frame clones appear in the TCRdb table, and some are missing; sequencing was by immunoSEQ multiplex PCR. There are tens of thousands of clones in the sample; roughly 93% occur only once, and nearly 5% lies in the top ten. Trimming took 2 bases from V and 3 from J, leaving 7 bases between them. The V gene's germline CDR1 is KGHSH and CDR2 LQKENI. There are 14 residues in the CDR3. The sample taken for sequencing was peripheral blood mononuclear cells (PBMCs). This receptor was taken from a human donor with classical Hodgkin lymphoma. The chain recombines TRBV18 with TRBJ1-4; D remains ambiguous. The CDR3 region is CASSPVVSNEKLFF. CDR3 nucleotide sequence: TGTGCCAGCTCACCAGTGGTGTCTAATGAAAAACTGTTTTTT.